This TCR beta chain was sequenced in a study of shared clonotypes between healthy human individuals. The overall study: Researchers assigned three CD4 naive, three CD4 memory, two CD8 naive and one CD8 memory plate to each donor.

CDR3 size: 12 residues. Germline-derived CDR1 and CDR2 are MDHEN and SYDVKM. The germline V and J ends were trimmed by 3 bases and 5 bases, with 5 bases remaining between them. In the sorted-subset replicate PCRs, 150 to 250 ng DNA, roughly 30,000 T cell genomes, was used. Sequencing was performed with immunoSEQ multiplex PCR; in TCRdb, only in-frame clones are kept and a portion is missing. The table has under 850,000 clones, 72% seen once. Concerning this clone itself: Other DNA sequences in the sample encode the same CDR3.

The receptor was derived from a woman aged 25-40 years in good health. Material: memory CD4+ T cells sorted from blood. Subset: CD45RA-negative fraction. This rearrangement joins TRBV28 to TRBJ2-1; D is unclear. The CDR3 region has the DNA TGTGCCAGCAGTTTCTTACACAATGAGCAGTTCTTC. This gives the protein CASSFLHNEQFF.